This TCR beta chain was recovered during a study of monozygotic twins with inflammatory bowel disease. A remark on this clonotype: What it recognizes is unknown.

Both TCRalpha and TCRbeta cDNA were subjected to two nested PCRs lasting roughly 16 and 10 cycles. Reanalyzing the 5' RACE reads, TCRdb keeps one entry per CDR3 protein, without DNA. The sample holds more than 300,000 distinct CDR3 sequences. Study-wide points: Among IBD patients, TCRbeta diversity (inverse Simpson) was lower than in healthy co-twins. With others, IBD patients shared fewer clonotypes than healthy twins did, especially with disease activity.

Germline CDR1 MGHDK, CDR2 SYGVNS. The CDR3 contains 14 residues. The receptor was derived from a human donor with ulcerative colitis or Crohn's disease, or a healthy co-twin of an affected twin (not recorded which). The chain uses TRBV25-1 and TRBJ2-1; lacking DNA, the TRBD1 call made by TCRdb goes unchecked. Sequences were obtained from blood. CDR3: CASSAGQGLWEQFF. The entire variable domain, with the rest obtained from reference TRBV25-1 and TRBJ2-1, is as follows: EADIYQTPRYLVIGTGKKITLECSQTMGHDKMYWYQQDPGMELHLIHYSYGVNSTEKGDLSSESTVSRIRTEHFPLTLESARPSHTSQYLCASSAGQGLWEQFFGPGTRLTVL.